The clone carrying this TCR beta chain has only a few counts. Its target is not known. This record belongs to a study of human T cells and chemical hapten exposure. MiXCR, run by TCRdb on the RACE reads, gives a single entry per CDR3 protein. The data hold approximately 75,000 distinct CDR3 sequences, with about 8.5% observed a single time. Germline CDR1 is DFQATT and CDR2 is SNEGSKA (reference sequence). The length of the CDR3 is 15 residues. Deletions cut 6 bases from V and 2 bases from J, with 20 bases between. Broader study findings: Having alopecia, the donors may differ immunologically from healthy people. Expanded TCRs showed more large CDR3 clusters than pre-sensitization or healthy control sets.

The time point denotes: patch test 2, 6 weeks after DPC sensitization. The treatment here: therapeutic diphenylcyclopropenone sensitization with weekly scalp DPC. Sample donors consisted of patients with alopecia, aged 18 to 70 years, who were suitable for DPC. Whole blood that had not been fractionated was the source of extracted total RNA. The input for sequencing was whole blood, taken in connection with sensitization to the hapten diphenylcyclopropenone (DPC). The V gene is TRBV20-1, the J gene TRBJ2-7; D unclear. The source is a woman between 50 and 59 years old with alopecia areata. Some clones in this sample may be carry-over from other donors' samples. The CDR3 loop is CSAEKPPPGPYEQYF. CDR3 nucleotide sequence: TGCAGTGCCGAAAAGCCGCCCCCGGGCCCCTACGAGCAGTACTTC.